The following is a T cell receptor beta chain sequence with its context. Antigen: not known. The germline CDR1 and CDR2 sequences are MNHNS and SASEGT. The CDR3 is 14 residues long. V was pared by 7 bases and J by 5 bases, with 7 bases of the junction left unmatched. The sample belongs to a study of T cell clones after liver transplantation. On the study more broadly: Three of eight recipients were HCV-positive; others had non-autoimmune, non-viral indications. Blood was drawn pre-transplant, before withdrawal, and after full or failed withdrawal. Regarding the study as a whole: Compared with third party-reactive sequences, donor-reactive ones declined more, independent of withdrawal success.

Profiled with immunoSEQ multiplex PCR; TCRdb holds only in-frame clones, not every one. The sample records 95,000 to 110,000 clones, 82% being singletons. The chain has TRBV6-1 and TRBJ2-2; 7 nucleotides match TRBD2. This receptor was identified in a human donor who received a liver transplant. The sample in question was CD4+ T cells from blood, obtained before liver transplant. This CDR3 is CASIGRARTGELFF. CDR3 bases: TGTGCCAGCATTGGGAGGGCGCGGACCGGGGAGCTGTTTTTT.